This T cell receptor (beta chain) was captured by sequencing in a study of T cells in Graves' hyperthyroidism and ophthalmopathy. Notes on the study in general: Blood samples included most of the expanded thyroid clonotypes exceeding 0.001. Using 13 V-J features, a model discriminated ophthalmopathy from stable hyperthyroidism.

The authors deemed Graves' hyperthyroidism stable absent ophthalmopathy progression within 18 months. As for this clonotype: Its cognate antigen is unknown.

Amplified TCR beta CDR3 regions derived from RNA transcripts. HTBI primers were employed in a first-round RT-PCR of the TCR CDR3. TCRdb reprocessed the multiplex PCR reads via MiXCR and lists one record per CDR3 protein. The sample yields under 700,000 distinct CDR3 sequences, 40% to 55% seen once. This CDR3 spans 16 amino acids. Germline V gives CDR1 SNHLY, CDR2 FYNNEI. Germline trimming cut 3 bases from V and 4 bases from J; bases unmatched to any gene: 6. This chain connects TRBV2 to TRBJ2-2, with TRBD1 matching over 9 bases. The sequencing sample was made of peripheral blood or thyroid tissue (not recorded which). This TCR came from a woman in her late teens or twenties with Graves' hyperthyroidism. In DNA, the CDR3 is TGTGCCAGCAGTGACCCCGGGACAGGGAGCACCGGGGAGCTGTTTTTT. As protein: CASSDPGTGSTGELFF.